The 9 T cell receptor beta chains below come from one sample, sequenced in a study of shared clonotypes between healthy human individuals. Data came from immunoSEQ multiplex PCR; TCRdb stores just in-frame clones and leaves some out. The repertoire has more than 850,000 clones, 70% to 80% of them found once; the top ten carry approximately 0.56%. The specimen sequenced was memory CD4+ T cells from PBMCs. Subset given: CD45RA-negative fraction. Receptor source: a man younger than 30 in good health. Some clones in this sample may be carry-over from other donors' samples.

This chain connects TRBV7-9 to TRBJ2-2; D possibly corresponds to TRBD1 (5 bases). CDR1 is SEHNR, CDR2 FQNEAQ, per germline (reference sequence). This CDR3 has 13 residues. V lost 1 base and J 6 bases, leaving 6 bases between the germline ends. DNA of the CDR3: TGTGCCAGCAGCTTAGGGGGCTCCGGGGAGCTGTTTTTT. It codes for CASSLGGSGELFF.

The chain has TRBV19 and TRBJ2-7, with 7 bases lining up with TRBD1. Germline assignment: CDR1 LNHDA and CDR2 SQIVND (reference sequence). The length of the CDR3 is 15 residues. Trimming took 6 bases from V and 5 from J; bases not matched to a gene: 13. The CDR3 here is CASRLVTGNRHEQYF. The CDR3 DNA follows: TGTGCCAGTAGATTGGTGACAGGGAATCGTCACGAGCAGTACTTC.

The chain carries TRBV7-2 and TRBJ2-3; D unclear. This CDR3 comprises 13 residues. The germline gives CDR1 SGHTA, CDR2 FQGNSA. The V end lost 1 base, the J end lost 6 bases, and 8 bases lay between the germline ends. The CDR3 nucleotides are TGTGCCAGCAGCTTAGAACCAGTGGATACGCAGTATTTT. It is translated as CASSLEPVDTQYF.

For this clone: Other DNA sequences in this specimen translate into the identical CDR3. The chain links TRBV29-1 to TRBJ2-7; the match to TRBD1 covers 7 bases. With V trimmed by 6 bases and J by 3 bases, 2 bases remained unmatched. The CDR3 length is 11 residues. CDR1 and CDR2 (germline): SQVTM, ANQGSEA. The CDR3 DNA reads TGCAGCGTCGGACAGGTCTACGAGCAGTACTTC. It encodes CSVGQVYEQYF.

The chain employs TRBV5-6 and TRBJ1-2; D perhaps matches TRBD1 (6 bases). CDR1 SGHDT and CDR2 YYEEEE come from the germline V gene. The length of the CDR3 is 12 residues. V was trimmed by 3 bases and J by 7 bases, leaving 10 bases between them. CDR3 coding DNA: TGTGCCAGCAGCTGGGGGGCCGGTGGCTACACCTTC. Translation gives CASSWGAGGYTF.

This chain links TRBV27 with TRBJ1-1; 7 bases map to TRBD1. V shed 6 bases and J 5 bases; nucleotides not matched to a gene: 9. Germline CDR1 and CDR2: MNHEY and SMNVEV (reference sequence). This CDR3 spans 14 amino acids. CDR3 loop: CASSIRQGRTEAFF. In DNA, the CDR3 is TGTGCCAGCAGCATAAGACAGGGAAGAACTGAAGCTTTCTTT.

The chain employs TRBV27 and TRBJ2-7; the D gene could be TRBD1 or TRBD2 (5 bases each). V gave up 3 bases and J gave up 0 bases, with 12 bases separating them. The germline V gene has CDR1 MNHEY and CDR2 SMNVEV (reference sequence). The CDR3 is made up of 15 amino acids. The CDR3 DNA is TGTGCCAGCAGTTTTAGGGGAGTCCGCTCCTACGAGCAGTACTTC. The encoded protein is CASSFRGVRSYEQYF.

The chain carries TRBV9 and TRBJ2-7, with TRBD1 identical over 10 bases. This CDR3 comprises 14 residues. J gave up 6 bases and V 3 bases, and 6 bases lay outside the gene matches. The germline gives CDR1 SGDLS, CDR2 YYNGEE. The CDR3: CASSADRGRGEQYF. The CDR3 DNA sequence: TGTGCCAGCAGCGCCGACAGGGGGCGAGGCGAGCAGTACTTC.

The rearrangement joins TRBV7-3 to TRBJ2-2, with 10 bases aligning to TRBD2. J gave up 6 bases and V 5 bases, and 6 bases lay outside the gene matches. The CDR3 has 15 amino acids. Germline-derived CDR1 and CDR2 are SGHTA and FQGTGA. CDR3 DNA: TGTGCCAGCAGCCGGACTAGCGGCCCCCCCGGGGAGCTGTTTTTT. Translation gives CASSRTSGPPGELFF.